The text below deals with one T cell receptor beta chain. Co-extraction of both nucleic acids (RNA and DNA) used about 18-31 mg of unsorted bulk tissue. CDR1 is SQVTM and CDR2 is ANQGSEA in the germline V gene. J lost 12 bases, V lost 6 bases, and 18 bases had no gene match. The CDR3 spans 14 residues. Using a constant-region primer together with ProtoScript II reverse transcriptase, TCR beta cDNA was made from around 500 ng of total RNA. TCR beta libraries came from three nested multiplex PCR rounds using slightly modified ARM-PCR. TRBV1-TRBV30 forward primers paired with a C-beta reverse primer were used in the first two PCR rounds, which ran roughly 9 cycles each. TCRdb called the multiplex PCR reads again in MiXCR, with one record for every CDR3 protein. The sample lists about 100,000 distinct CDR3 sequences, around 71% occurring once. This entry is derived from a study of tumor-infiltrating lymphocytes in primary liver carcinoma.

The receptor comes from a woman aged 60-75 years with primary liver carcinoma and hepatitis B virus infection. Sequenced input: liver tumor tissue from sampling region 2. Documented subset: tumor region T2, inferior pole. This chain links TRBV29-1 with TRBJ2-3; TRBD2 aligns across 7 bases. The CDR3 region has the DNA TGCAGCGTGGAGGGCGGGAGATGCGCAGATATCCAGTATTTT. This codes for CSVEGGRCADIQYF.